This T cell receptor beta chain was identified in a study of T cell responses to AZD1222 COVID-19 vaccine. Using immunoSEQ multiplex PCR, the repertoire was profiled, and TCRdb retains in-frame clones only, with some absent. The sample consists of about 100,000 clones, about nine tenths of them appearing once. Germline loops: CDR1 GTSNPN, CDR2 SVGIG (reference sequence). The germline V and J ends were trimmed by 0 bases and 0 bases, with 10 bases remaining between them. The CDR3 spans 15 residues. The clonotype originates from an adult in good health. The sample in question was peripheral blood, obtained on day 0 of AZD1222 vaccination. The rearrangement links TRBV30 to TRBJ2-3, with D hard to call. The CDR3: CAWSVWAPSTDTQYF. The CDR3 DNA sequence: TGTGCCTGGAGTGTATGGGCGCCTAGCACAGATACGCAGTATTTT.